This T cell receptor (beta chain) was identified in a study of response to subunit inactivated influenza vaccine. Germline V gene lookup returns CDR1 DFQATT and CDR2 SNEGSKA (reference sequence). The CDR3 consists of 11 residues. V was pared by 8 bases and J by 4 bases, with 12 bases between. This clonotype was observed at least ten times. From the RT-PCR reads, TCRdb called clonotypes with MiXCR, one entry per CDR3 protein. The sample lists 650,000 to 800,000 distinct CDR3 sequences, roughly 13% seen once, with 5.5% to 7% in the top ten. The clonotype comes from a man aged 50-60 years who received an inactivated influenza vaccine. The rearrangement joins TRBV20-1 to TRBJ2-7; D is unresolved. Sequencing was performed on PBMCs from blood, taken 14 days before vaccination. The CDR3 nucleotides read TGCAGTCCGATGGACGGTTACGAGCAGTACTTC. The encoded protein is CSPMDGYEQYF.